This passage covers 10 T cell receptor beta chains from one sample sequenced in a study of identical twins (dated by TCRdb to the mid-2010s). To prepare the library, 5' RACE was applied. The instrument was an Illumina HiSeq 2000. TCRdb trimmed the raw reads at Q25, called clones with MiXCR and kept productive beta chains. Each entry is one CDR3 protein sequence, shown with its most common DNA and genes. The sample includes hundreds of thousands of distinct CDR3 sequences, with 8.6% observed a single time. The leading ten clones occupy 0.8% to 1% of the sample. A further study also used this sample, focusing on yellow fever vaccine responses in identical twins.

Sequencing was done on a sample of PBMCs. All receptors derive from a woman aged 18-29 years in good health.

There are many counts of this clonotype. This chain links TRBV7-2 with TRBJ2-7, with 8 bases fitting TRBD1. CDR1 is SGHTA, CDR2 FQGNSA, per germline. V lost 1 base to trimming and J lost 5 bases; unmatched junction nucleotides: 7. The CDR3 consists of 15 residues. This CDR3 is CASSLDWTGSDEQYF. The CDR3 DNA follows: TGTGCCAGCAGCTTAGACTGGACAGGGTCCGACGAGCAGTACTTC. Combining the CDR3 with reference TRBV7-2 and TRBJ2-7 gives the whole variable domain GAGVSQSPSNKVTEKGKDVELRCDPISGHTALYWYRQSLGQGLEFLIYFQGNSAPDKSGLPSDRFSAERTGGSVSTLTIQRTQQEDSAVYLCASSLDWTGSDEQYFGPGTRLTVT.

This clonotype was seen a handful of times. The J gene is TRBJ2-7, the V gene TRBV27; 7 positions match TRBD1. V lost 8 bases and J lost 6; bases outside the gene matches: 13. This CDR3 is 14 amino acids long. The germline CDR1 and CDR2 sequences are MNHEY and SMNVEV (reference sequence). CDR3 in amino acids: CASQQRPGTAEQYF. The CDR3 DNA reads TGTGCCAGCCAACAGAGACCTGGGACAGCCGAGCAGTACTTC.

This clonotype turned up a few times. The gene calls are TRBV25-1 and TRBJ2-3; 9 nucleotides line up with TRBD1. Trimming took 6 bases from V and 7 from J; bases not matched to a gene: 5. Germline V gene lookup returns CDR1 MGHDK and CDR2 SYGVNS. This CDR3 region has 13 residues. This chain's CDR3 is CASRSQGANTQYF. The CDR3 DNA is TGTGCCAGCAGATCACAGGGGGCAAATACGCAGTATTTT.

This clonotype was recorded a few times. The chain carries TRBV6-5 and TRBJ1-4, with D perhaps matching TRBD1 (6 bases). From germline, CDR1 is MNHEY and CDR2 SVGAGI. Trimming shortened V by 0 bases and J by 4 bases, and 21 bases separated the two germline ends. This CDR3 is built from 19 residues. The CDR3 DNA sequence: TGTGCCAGCAGTTACTCCCCCTCCGGGGGCAGAAGCTTTAATGAAAAACTGTTTTTT. This translates into CASSYSPSGGRSFNEKLFF.

The genes are TRBV2 and TRBJ2-7; a weak D match, TRBD1 (5 bases). The germline V gene encodes CDR1 SNHLY and CDR2 FYNNEI. The CDR3 extends over 16 amino acids. Trimming cost V 1 base and J 0 bases, with 13 bases left between them. The CDR3 loop reads CASSEELGAISYEQYF. As DNA, the CDR3 is TGTGCCAGCAGTGAAGAGTTAGGGGCCATCTCCTACGAGCAGTACTTC.

In its sample, this clonotype was seen a few times. The chain has TRBV2 and TRBJ1-1; TRBD1 matches at 10 bases. The V segment lost 3 bases and the J segment 7 bases; nucleotides outside the gene matches: 5. The CDR3 spans 14 residues. Per germline, CDR1 SNHLY and CDR2 FYNNEI. CDR3 DNA: TGTGCCAGCAGTGACCCGGGACAGGGGTTTGAAGCTTTCTTT. Protein sequence: CASSDPGQGFEAFF.

This clonotype was seen at least ten times. The rearrangement links TRBV20-1 to TRBJ1-2; no firm D call. The germline V and J ends were trimmed by 6 bases and 9 bases, with 20 bases remaining between them. Germline values: CDR1 DFQATT, CDR2 SNEGSKA (reference sequence). This CDR3 is 13 amino acids long. The CDR3 sequence: CSALRRQRASYTF. CDR3 bases: TGCAGTGCCCTGAGGCGCCAGCGTGCCAGCTACACCTTC.

This clonotype was found a few times. The J gene is TRBJ2-1, the V gene TRBV7-9; TRBD2 agrees at 8 bases. The CDR3 is 16 residues long. V trimming: 5 bases; J trimming: 0 bases; junction bases outside the gene matches: 6. Germline V lookup: CDR1 SEHNR, CDR2 FQNEAQ (reference sequence). CDR3 nucleotide sequence: TGTGCCAGCAGCCGCCTACTAGCGGACTCCTACAATGAGCAGTTCTTC. Translation gives CASSRLLADSYNEQFF.

This clonotype was detected ten times or more. The chain carries TRBV27 and TRBJ2-7; possible D gene TRBD2, 6 bases. The CDR3 contains 14 residues. Germline CDR1 and CDR2: MNHEY and SMNVEV (reference sequence). V dropped 5 bases and J dropped 1 base, with 12 bases sitting between them. CDR3 bases: TGTGCCAGCAGTCTCCGCGGGACTTCCTACGAGCAGTACTTC. As protein: CASSLRGTSYEQYF.

The table lists this clonotype with many counts. The chain combines TRBV14 with TRBJ2-7; D tentatively fits TRBD1 or TRBD2 (7 bases each). CDR1 and CDR2 from the germline V gene are SGHDN and FVKESK. The CDR3 runs to 14 residues. Trimming removed 2 bases at V and 4 bases at J, with 12 bases between. CDR3 bases: TGTGCCAGCAGCCAAACCAGGGGGGGGTACGAGCAGTACTTC. Translation gives CASSQTRGGYEQYF.